This entry describes one T cell receptor beta chain. The data derive from a study of blood T cell repertoires in COVID-19. Sequenced by immunoSEQ multiplex PCR; TCRdb stores in-frame clones only, minus some. The sample records about 62,000 clones, roughly 88% being singletons. The CDR3 has 14 amino acids. This receptor was identified in a woman older than 75 with acute or convalescent COVID-19. The specimen sequenced was peripheral blood. This chain joins TRBV21-1 and TRBJ2-7; the table's D call of TRBD2 was not tested on the DNA. TRBV21-1 has pseudogene status. The CDR3 bases are TGTGCCAGCACCTCACCCAACGGGGGCTACGAGCAGTACTTC. Residues: CASTSPNGGYEQYF.